These 4 T cell receptor beta chains were all obtained from the same sample, sequenced in a study of blood T cell repertoires in COVID-19. Assay: immunoSEQ multiplex PCR; the TCRdb copy retains only in-frame clones and omits some. The sample has 90,000 to 110,000 clones, approximately 80% seen once; the top ten hold 15%. Sequenced input: peripheral blood. The source is an elderly woman with acute or convalescent COVID-19.

The chain carries TRBV10-2 and TRBJ1-5, with 7 bases identical to TRBD1. Trimming took 5 bases from V and 1 from J; bases not matched to a gene: 5. The germline V gene encodes CDR1 WSHSY and CDR2 SAAADI. The CDR3 has 15 amino acids. The CDR3 protein is CASSFGTESNQPQHF. CDR3 sequence (DNA): TGCGCCAGCAGTTTCGGGACAGAAAGCAATCAGCCCCAGCATTTT.

The rearrangement joins TRBV7-2 to TRBJ2-4, with D perhaps matching TRBD2 (5 bases). The V and J ends lost 5 bases and 7 bases respectively, with 15 bases between them. Germline lookup yields CDR1 SGHTA and CDR2 FQGNSA. The CDR3 has 14 residues. The CDR3 here is CASSQQASRNIQYF. CDR3 in DNA: TGTGCCAGCAGCCAGCAGGCTAGCCGGAACATTCAGTACTTC.

This chain joins TRBV11-2 and TRBJ2-7; D is possibly TRBD1 (5 bases). V gave up 5 bases and J gave up 7 bases, with 18 bases separating them. Germline CDR1 and CDR2: SGHAT and FQNNGV. The CDR3 has 14 residues. The CDR3 DNA sequence: TGTGCCAGCAGCCAGGACACTTCCTTACGGGAGCAGTACTTC. It yields the protein CASSQDTSLREQYF.

The gene calls are TRBV21-1 and TRBJ2-7; the table names TRBD2, a call not compared with the DNA. TRBV21-1 is a recognized pseudogene. This CDR3 contains 15 residues. Written as DNA, the CDR3 is TGTGCCAGCACCGCCATTAGCGGGAGACCCTACGAGCAGTACTTC. Translation gives CASTAISGRPYEQYF.